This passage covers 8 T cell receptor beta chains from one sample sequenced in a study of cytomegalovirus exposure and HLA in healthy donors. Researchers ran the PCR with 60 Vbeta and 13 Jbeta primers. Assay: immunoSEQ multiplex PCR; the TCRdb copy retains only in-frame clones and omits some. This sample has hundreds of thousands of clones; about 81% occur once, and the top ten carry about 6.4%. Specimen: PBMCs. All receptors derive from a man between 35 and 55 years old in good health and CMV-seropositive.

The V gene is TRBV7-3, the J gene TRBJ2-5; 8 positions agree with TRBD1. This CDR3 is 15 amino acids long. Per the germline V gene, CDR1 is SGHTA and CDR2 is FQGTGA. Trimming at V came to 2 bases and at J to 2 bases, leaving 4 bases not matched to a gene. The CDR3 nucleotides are TGTGCCAGCAGCTTACTCGGGGACAGGCAAGAGACCCAGTACTTC. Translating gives CASSLLGDRQETQYF.

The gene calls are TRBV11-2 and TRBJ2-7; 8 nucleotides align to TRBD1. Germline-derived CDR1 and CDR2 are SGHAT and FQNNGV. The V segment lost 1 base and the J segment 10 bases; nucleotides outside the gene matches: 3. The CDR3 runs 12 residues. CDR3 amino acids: CASSLVSGGQYV. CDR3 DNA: TGTGCCAGCAGCTTAGTGTCAGGGGGCCAGTACGTC.

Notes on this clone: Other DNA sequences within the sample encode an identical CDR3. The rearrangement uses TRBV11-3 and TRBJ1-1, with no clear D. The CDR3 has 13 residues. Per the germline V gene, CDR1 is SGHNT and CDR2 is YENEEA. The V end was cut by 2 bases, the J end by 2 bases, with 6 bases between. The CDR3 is CASSLTVNTEAFF. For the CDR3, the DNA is TGTGCCAGCAGCTTAACGGTTAACACTGAAGCTTTCTTT. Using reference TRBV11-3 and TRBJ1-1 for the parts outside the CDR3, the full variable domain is EAGVVQSPRYKIIEKKQPVAFWCNPISGHNTLYWYLQNLGQGPELLIRYENEEAVDDSQLPKDRFSAERLKGVDSTLKIQPAELGDSAVYLCASSLTVNTEAFFGQGTRLTVV.

The CDR3 DNA follows: TGTGCCAGCAGCTTAATGACAGGGAGCTCCTACAATGAGCAGTTCTTC. This gives the protein CASSLMTGSSYNEQFF. The chain employs TRBV7-9 and TRBJ2-1; TRBD1 matches at 7 bases. CDR1 and CDR2 (germline): SEHNR, FQNEAQ (reference sequence). The CDR3 has 16 amino acids. V shed 2 bases and J 0 bases; nucleotides not matched to a gene: 4. The variable domain in full, completed from reference TRBV7-9 and TRBJ2-1, reads DTGVSQNPRHKITKRGQNVTFRCDPISEHNRLYWYRQTLGQGPEFLTYFQNEAQLEKSRLLSDRFSAERPKGSFSTLEIQRTEQGDSAMYLCASSLMTGSSYNEQFFGPGTRLTVL.

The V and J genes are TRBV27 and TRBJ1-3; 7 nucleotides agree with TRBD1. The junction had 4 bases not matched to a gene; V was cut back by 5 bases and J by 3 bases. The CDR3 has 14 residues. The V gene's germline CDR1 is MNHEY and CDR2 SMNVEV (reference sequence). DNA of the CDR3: TGTGCCAGCAGTCCCAGGGGGTTTGGAAACACCATATATTTT. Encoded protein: CASSPRGFGNTIYF.

CDR3 nucleotide sequence: TGTGCCTGGAGTGTTGGGGCAAGGAGGCCCCAGCATTTT. It yields the protein CAWSVGARRPQHF. The chain couples TRBV30 to TRBJ1-5; D possibly corresponds to TRBD1 (5 bases). Germline CDR1 and CDR2: GTSNPN and SVGIG (reference sequence). CDR3 length: 13 amino acids. Trimming left V 0 bases short and J 9 bases short, with 12 bases between.

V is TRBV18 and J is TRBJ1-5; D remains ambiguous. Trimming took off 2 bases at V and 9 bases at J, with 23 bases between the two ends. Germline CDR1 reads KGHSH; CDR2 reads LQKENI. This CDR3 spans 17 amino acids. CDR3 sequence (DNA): TGTGCCAGCTCACCAGACCCCCCGGGAGCCGGTGTCGGGCCCCAGCATTTT. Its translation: CASSPDPPGAGVGPQHF.

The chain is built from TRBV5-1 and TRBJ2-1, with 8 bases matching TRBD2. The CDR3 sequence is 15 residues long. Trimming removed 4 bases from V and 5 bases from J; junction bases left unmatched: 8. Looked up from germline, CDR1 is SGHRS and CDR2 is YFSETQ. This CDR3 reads CASSPGTRINNEQFF. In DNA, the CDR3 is TGCGCCAGCAGCCCCGGGACTAGGATAAACAATGAGCAGTTCTTC.